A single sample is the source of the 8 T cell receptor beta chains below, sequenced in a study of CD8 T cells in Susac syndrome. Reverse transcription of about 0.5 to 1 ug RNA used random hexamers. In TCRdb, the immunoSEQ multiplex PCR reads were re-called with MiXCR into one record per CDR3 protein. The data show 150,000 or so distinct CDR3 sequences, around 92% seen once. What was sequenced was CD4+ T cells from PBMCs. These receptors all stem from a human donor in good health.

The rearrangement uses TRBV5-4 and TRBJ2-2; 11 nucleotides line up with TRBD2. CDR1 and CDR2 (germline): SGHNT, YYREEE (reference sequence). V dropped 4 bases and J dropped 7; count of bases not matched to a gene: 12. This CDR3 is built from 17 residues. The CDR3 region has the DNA TGTGCCAGCAGCGGGGGACTAGCGGCGAGAGAGGGCGGGGAGCTGTTTTTT. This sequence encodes CASSGGLAAREGGELFF.

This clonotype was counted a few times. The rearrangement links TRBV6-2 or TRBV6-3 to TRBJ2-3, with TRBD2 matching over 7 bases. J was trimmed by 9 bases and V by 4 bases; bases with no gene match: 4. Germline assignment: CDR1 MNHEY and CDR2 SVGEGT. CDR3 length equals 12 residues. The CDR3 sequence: CASSSREETQYF. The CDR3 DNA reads TGTGCCAGCAGTTCCCGGGAGGAAACGCAGTATTTT.

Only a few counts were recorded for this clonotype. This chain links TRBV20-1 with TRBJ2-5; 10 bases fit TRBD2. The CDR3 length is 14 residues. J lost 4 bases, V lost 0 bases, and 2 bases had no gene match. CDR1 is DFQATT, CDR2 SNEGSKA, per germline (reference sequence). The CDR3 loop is CSARDPSGGETQYF. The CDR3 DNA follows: TGCAGTGCTAGAGATCCTAGCGGGGGAGAGACCCAGTACTTC.

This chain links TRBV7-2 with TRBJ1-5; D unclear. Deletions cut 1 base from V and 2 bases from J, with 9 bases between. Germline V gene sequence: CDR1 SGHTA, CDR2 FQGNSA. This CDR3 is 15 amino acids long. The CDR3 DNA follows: TGTGCCAGCAGCTTAGTTGGGTCAGGCAATCAGCCCCAGCATTTT. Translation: CASSLVGSGNQPQHF.

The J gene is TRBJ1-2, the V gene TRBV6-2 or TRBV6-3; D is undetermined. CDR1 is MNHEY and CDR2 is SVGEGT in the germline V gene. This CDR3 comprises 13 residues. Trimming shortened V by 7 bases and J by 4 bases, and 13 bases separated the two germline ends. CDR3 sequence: CASTLGMSYGYTF. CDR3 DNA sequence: TGTGCCAGCACCTTGGGGATGAGCTATGGCTACACCTTC.

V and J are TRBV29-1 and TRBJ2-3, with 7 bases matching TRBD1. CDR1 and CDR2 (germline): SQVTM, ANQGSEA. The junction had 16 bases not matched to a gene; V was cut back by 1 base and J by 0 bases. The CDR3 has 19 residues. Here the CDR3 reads CSVEGIGGTQTPSTDTQYF. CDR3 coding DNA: TGCAGCGTTGAAGGCATAGGGGGCACACAAACTCCAAGCACAGATACGCAGTATTTT.

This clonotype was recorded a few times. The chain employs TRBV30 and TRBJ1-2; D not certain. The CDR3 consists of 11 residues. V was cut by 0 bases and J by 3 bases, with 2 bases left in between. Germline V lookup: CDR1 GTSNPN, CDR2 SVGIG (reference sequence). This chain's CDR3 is CAWSVYYGYTF. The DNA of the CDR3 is TGTGCCTGGAGTGTGTACTATGGCTACACCTTC.

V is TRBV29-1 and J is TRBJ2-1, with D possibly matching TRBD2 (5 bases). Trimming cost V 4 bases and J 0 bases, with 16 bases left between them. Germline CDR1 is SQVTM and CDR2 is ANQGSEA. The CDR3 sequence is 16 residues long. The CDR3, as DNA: TGCAGCGTTGGAGGATCACGGGATAGCTCCTACAATGAGCAGTTCTTC. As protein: CSVGGSRDSSYNEQFF.